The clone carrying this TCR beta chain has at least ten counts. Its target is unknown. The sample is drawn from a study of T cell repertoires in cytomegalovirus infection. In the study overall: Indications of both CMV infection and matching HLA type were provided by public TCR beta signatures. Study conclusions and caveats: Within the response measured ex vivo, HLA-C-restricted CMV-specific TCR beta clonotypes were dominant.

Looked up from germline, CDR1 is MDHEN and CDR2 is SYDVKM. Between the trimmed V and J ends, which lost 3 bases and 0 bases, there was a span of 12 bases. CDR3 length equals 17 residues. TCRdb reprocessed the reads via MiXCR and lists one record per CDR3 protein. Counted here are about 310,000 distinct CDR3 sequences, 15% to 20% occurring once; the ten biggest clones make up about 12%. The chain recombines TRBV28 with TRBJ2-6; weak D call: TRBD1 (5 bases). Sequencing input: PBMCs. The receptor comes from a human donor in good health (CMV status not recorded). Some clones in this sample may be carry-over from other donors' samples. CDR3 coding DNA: TGTGCCAGCAGTTTTGGGTCCCAGGGCTCTGGGGCCAACGTCCTGACTTTC. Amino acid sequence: CASSFGSQGSGANVLTF.